A single sample gave rise to the 2 T cell receptor beta chains below, sequenced in a study of cytomegalovirus exposure and HLA in healthy donors. PCR involved 60 Vbeta and 13 Jbeta primers. The method was immunoSEQ multiplex PCR; TCRdb's version includes in-frame clones alone and lacks a portion of them. Among over 150,000 clones listed, roughly 77% were seen once. Sequencing was carried out using PBMCs. These receptor sequences come from a woman aged 45-65 years in good health and CMV-seropositive.

The chain combines TRBV11-1 with TRBJ2-7, with 8 positions matching TRBD1. After removal of 3 bases from V and 2 bases from J, the junction contained 3 bases not matched to a gene. The CDR3 runs 14 residues. The germline gives CDR1 SGHAT, CDR2 FQDESV (reference sequence). Written as DNA, the CDR3 is TGTGCCAGCAGCTTGGGGACAGGTCCCTACGAGCAGTACTTC. The encoded protein is CASSLGTGPYEQYF.

This chain joins TRBV27 and TRBJ2-1; 10 bases map to TRBD2. This CDR3 is built from 15 residues. The germline gives CDR1 MNHEY, CDR2 SMNVEV (reference sequence). V lost 5 bases, J lost 6 bases, and 7 bases stayed unmatched. CDR3 DNA: TGTGCCAGCAGTACGCCGGGACTAGCGAGCAATGAGCAGTTCTTC. Translating gives CASSTPGLASNEQFF.